These T cell receptor beta chains were read from a single sample in a study of regulatory T cells in long-lasting Graves disease. TCRdb re-called the multiplex PCR reads with MiXCR, one entry per CDR3 protein. The sample consists of about 400,000 distinct CDR3 sequences, more than 20% of them appearing once. This material consisted of peripheral blood mononuclear cells (PBMCs), taken when the disease was refractory, from a patient treated with antithyroid drugs. These TCRs come from a female donor with Graves disease. The CDR3 runs from the conserved cysteine through the conserved F or W. D genes are given only for firm matches. For some rows the clone size is stated as once, few or many, or as a class when expanded; others skip it.

TRBD2	few	TRBV20-1	TRBJ2-4	CSAREAVAGGDIQYF	TGCAGTGCTAGAGAGGCGGTAGCGGGGGGGGACATTCAGTACTTC
-	-	TRBV6-1	TRBJ1-1	CASSRGVDAFF	TGTGCCAGCAGTCGGGGCGTTGATGCTTTCTTT
TRBD1	many	TRBV6-1	TRBJ1-2	CASNRPGTVNYGYTF	TGTGCCAGCAATCGACCCGGGACAGTTAACTATGGCTACACCTTC
-	-	TRBV11-2	TRBJ2-2	CASSLLVDGELFF	TGTGCCAGCAGCTTACTAGTGGACGGGGAGCTGTTTTTT
-	few	TRBV7-2	TRBJ1-5	CASSLIFASNQPQHF	TGTGCCAGCAGCTTAATCTTTGCGAGCAATCAGCCCCAGCATTTT
-	-	TRBV5-1	TRBJ2-2	CASSLATFNTGELFF	TGCGCCAGCAGCTTGGCCACTTTTAACACCGGGGAGCTGTTTTTT
-	-	TRBV20-1	TRBJ2-7	CSARSGQSYEQYF	TGCAGTGCTAGATCCGGACAGTCCTACGAGCAGTACTTC
-	-	TRBV19	TRBJ1-5	CASSIEGYQPQHF	TGTGCCAGTAGTATAGAGGGATATCAGCCCCAGCATTTT
TRBD1	-	TRBV5-1	TRBJ2-2	CASSLKGQGSPGELFF	TGCGCCAGCAGCTTGAAGGGACAGGGGTCGCCCGGGGAGCTGTTTTTT
-	many	TRBV5-5	TRBJ1-2	CASSLVGSNGYTF	TGTGCCAGCAGCTTGGTAGGGTCGAATGGCTACACCTTC
-	many	TRBV28	TRBJ1-1	CASSLSDLGAPEAFF	TGTGCCAGCAGTTTAAGCGACTTAGGGGCCCCTGAAGCTTTCTTT
TRBD2	-	TRBV10-3	TRBJ2-7	CAISEPGTIYKQYF	TGTGCCATCAGTGAGCCCGGGACTATCTACAAGCAGTACTTC
TRBD2	-	TRBV14	TRBJ2-7	CASSRLGTSGQEQYF	TGTGCCAGCAGCCGCCTCGGGACTAGCGGACAGGAGCAGTACTTC
TRBD1	-	TRBV9	TRBJ1-2	CASSSRQGHYGYTF	TGTGCCAGCAGTTCTAGACAGGGCCACTATGGCTACACCTTC
-	few	TRBV7-2	TRBJ1-2	CASSPERYGYTF	TGTGCCAGCAGCCCCGAGCGCTATGGCTACACCTTC
-	-	TRBV18	TRBJ1-1	CASSRGQGAFF	TGTGCCAGCTCACGGGGGCAAGGAGCTTTCTTT
-	many	TRBV28	TRBJ1-4	CASSSGVGEKLFF	TGTGCCAGCAGTTCCGGGGTGGGTGAAAAACTGTTTTTT
TRBD2	-	TRBV7-6	TRBJ2-7	CASSLADASSGRHYEQYF	TGTGCCAGCAGCTTAGCGGACGCCTCTAGCGGGAGACACTACGAGCAGTACTTC
-	-	TRBV4-2	TRBJ1-1	CASSQDGPEAFF	TGTGCCAGCAGCCAAGATGGGCCTGAAGCTTTCTTT
-	many	TRBV3-1	TRBJ2-2	CASSQDQGGELFF	TGTGCCAGCAGCCAAGATCAGGGCGGGGAGCTGTTTTTT
TRBD2	many	TRBV12-3/TRBV12-4	TRBJ2-7	CASSLRGVEKGSYEQYF	TGTGCCAGCAGTTTACGGGGGGTTGAAAAAGGTTCCTACGAGCAGTACTTC